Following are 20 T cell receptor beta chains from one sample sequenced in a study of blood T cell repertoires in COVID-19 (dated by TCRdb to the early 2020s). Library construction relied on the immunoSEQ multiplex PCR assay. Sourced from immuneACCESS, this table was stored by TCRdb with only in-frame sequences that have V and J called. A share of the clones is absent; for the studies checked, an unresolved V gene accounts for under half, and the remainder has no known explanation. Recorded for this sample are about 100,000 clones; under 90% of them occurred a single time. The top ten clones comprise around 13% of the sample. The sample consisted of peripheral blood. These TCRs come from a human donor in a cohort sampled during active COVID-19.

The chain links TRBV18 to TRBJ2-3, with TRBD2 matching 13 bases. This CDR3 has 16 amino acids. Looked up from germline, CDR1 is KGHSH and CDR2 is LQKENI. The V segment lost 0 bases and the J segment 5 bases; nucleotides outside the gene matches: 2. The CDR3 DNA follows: TGTGCCAGCTCACCACCGGGACTAGCGGGGCGAGATACGCAGTATTTT. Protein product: CASSPPGLAGRDTQYF.

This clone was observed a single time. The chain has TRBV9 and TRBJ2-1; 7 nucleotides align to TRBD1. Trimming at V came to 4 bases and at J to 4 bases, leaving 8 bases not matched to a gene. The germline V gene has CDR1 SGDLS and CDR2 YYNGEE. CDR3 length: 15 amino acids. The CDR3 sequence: CASSTTGTAYNEQFF. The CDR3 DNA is TGTGCCAGCAGCACAACAGGGACAGCGTACAATGAGCAGTTCTTC.

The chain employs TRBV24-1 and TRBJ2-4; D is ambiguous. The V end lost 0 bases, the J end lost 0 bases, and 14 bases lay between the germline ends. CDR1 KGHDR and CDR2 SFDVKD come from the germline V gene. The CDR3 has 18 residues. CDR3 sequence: CATSDLWYIALAKNIQYF. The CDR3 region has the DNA TGTGCCACCAGTGATTTGTGGTATATAGCACTAGCCAAAAACATTCAGTACTTC.

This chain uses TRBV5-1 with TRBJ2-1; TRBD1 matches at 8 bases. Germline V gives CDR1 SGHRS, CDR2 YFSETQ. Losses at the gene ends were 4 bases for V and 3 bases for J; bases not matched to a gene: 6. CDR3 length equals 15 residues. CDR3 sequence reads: CASSDRGPNYNEQFF. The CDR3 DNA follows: TGCGCCAGCAGCGACAGGGGACCGAACTACAATGAGCAGTTCTTC.

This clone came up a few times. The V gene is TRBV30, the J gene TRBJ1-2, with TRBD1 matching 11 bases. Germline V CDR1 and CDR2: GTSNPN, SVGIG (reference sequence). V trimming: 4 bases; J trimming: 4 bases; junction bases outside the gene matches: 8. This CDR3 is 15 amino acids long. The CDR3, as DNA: TGTGCCTGGACCAGCCGGGACAGGGGGGCCTATGGCTACACCTTC. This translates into CAWTSRDRGAYGYTF.

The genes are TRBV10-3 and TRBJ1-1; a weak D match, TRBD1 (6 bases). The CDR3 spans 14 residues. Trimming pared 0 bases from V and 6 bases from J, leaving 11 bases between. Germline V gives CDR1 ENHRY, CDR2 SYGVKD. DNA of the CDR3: TGTGCCATCAGTGAGTCGAAGGGGGACCCTGAAGCTTTCTTT. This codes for CAISESKGDPEAFF.

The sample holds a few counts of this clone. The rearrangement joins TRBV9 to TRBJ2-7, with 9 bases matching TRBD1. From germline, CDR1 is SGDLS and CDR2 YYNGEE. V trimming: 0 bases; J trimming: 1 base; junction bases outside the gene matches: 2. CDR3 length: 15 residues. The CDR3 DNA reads TGTGCCAGCAGCGTAGACGGGACAGGGTCCTACGAGCAGTACTTC. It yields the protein CASSVDGTGSYEQYF.

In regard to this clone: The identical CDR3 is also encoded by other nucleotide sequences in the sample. The CDR3 loop is CASSYSTGKNTEAFF. The CDR3 bases are TGTGCCAGCAGTTACTCGACGGGGAAGAACACTGAAGCTTTCTTT. The genes are TRBV6-5 and TRBJ1-1; D gene unclear. Germline V gene lookup returns CDR1 MNHEY and CDR2 SVGAGI. The CDR3 totals 15 residues. Trimming cost V 0 bases and J 1 base, with 9 bases left between them.

CDR3 protein: CASSPWAGQYGYTF. Here the CDR3 DNA reads TGTGCCAGCAGCCCCTGGGCCGGACAGTATGGCTACACCTTC. The genes are TRBV7-2 and TRBJ1-2; tentatively, D is TRBD1 (6 bases). The CDR3 is 14 residues long. V lost 5 bases and J 5 bases, leaving 15 bases between the germline ends. Germline V gene lookup returns CDR1 SGHTA and CDR2 FQGNSA.

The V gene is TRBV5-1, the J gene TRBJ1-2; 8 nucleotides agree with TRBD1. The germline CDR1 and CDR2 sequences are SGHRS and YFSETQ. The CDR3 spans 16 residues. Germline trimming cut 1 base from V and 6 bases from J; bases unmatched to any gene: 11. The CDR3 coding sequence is TGCGCCAGCAGCTTGTTCGGGCAGGGGGCCCTGGATGGCTACACCTTC. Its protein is CASSLFGQGALDGYTF.

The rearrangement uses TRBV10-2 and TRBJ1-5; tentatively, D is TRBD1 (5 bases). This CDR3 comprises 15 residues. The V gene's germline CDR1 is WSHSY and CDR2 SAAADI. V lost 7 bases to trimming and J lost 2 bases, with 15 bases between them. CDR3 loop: CASKEQAVGNQPQHF. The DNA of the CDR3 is TGCGCCAGCAAGGAACAGGCGGTCGGCAATCAGCCCCAGCATTTT.

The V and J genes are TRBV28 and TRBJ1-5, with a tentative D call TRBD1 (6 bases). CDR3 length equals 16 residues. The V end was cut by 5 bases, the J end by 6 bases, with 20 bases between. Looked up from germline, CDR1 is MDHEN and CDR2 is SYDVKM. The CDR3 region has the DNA TGTGCCAGCAGTCCACAGGACACCCTCAGGGGTCAGCCCCAGCATTTT. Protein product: CASSPQDTLRGQPQHF.

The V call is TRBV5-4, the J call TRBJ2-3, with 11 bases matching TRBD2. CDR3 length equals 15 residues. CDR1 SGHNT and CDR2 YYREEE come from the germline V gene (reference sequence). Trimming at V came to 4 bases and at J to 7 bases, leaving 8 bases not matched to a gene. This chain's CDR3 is CASSPGTSGVYTQYF. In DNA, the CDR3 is TGTGCCAGCAGCCCCGGGACTAGCGGCGTATATACGCAGTATTTT. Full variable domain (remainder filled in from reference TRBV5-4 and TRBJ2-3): ETGVTQSPTHLIKTRGQQVTLRCSSQSGHNTVSWYQQALGQGPQFIFQYYREEENGRGNFPPRFSGLQFPNYSSELNVNALELDDSALYLCASSPGTSGVYTQYFGPGTRLTVL.

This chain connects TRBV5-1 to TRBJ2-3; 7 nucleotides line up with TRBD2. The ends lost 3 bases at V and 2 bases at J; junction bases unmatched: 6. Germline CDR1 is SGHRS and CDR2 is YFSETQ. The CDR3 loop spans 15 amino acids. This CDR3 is CASSSNGRFTDTQYF. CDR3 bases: TGCGCCAGCAGCTCTAACGGGAGGTTCACAGATACGCAGTATTTT.

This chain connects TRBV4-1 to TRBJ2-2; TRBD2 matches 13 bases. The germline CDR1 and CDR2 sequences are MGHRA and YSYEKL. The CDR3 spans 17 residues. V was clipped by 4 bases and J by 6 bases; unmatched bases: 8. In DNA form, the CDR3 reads TGCGCCAGCAGCCCCTCAGGACTAGCGGGGGTTGCCGGGGAGCTGTTTTTT. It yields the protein CASSPSGLAGVAGELFF.

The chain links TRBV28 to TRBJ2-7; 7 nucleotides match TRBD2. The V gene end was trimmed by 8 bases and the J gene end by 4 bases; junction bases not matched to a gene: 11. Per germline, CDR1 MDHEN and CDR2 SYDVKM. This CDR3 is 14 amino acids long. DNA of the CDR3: TGTGCCAGCCAGGATGGCGGGAGCAAGTACGAGCAGTACTTC. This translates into CASQDGGSKYEQYF.

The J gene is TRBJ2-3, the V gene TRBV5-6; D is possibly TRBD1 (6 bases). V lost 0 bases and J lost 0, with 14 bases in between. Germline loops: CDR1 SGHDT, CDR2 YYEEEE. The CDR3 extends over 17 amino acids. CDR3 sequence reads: CASSLVGWGLSTDTQYF. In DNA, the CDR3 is TGTGCCAGCAGCTTGGTTGGCTGGGGGCTAAGCACAGATACGCAGTATTTT.

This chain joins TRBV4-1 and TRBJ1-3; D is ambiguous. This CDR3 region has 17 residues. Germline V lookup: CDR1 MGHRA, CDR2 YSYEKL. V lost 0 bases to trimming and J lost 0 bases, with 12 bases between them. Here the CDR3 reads CASSQDLLRSSGNTIYF. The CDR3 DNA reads TGCGCCAGCAGCCAAGATTTACTCCGCTCCTCTGGAAACACCATATATTTT.

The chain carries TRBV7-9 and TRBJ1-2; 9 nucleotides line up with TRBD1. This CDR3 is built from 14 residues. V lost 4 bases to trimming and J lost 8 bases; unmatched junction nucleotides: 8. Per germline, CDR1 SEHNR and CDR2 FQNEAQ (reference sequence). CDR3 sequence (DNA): TGTGCCAGCAGCTCCACAGGGGGCGCGTCGGGCTACACCTTC. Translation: CASSSTGGASGYTF.

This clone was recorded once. CDR3 residues: CASSEEGTAYYGYTF. The CDR3, as DNA: TGTGCCAGCAGTGAAGAGGGGACAGCCTACTATGGCTACACCTTC. V gene TRBV6-1 combines with J gene TRBJ1-2, with TRBD1 matching 7 bases. This CDR3 is built from 15 residues. Germline lookup yields CDR1 MNHNS and CDR2 SASEGT. V was clipped by 1 base and J by 3 bases; unmatched bases: 5.